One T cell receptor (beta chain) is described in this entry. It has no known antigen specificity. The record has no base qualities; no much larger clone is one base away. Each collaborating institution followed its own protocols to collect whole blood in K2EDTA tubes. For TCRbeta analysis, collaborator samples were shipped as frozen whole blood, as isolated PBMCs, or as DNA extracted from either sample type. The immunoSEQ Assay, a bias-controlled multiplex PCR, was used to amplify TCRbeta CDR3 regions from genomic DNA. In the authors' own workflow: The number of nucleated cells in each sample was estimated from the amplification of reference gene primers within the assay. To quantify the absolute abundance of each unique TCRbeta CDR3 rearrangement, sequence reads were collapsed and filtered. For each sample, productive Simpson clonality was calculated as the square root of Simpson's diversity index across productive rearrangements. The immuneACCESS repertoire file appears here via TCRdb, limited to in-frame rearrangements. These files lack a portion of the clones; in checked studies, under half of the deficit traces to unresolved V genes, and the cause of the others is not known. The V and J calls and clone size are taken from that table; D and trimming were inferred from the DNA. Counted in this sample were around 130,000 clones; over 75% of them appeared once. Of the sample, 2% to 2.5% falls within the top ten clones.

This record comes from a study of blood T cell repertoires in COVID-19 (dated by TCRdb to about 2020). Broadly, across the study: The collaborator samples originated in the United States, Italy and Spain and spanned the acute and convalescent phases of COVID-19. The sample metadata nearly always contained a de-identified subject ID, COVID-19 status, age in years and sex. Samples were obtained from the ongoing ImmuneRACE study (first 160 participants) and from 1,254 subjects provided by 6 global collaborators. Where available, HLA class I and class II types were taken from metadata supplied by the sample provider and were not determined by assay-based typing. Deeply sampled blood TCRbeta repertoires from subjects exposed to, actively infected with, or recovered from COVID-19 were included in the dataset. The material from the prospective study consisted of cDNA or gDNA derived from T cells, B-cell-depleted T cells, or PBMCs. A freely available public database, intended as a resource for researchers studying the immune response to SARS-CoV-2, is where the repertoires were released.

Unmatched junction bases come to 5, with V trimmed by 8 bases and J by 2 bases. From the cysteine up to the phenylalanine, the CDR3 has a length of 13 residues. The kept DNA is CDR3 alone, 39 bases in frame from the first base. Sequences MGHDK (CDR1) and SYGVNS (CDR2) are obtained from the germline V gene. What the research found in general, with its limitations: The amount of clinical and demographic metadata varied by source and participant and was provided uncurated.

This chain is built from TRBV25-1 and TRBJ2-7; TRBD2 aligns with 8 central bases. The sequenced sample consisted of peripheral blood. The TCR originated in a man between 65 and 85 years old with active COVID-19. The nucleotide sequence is TGTGCCAGCCAGCGGGAGTTGGCCTACGAGCAGTACTTC. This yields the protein CASQRELAYEQYF.